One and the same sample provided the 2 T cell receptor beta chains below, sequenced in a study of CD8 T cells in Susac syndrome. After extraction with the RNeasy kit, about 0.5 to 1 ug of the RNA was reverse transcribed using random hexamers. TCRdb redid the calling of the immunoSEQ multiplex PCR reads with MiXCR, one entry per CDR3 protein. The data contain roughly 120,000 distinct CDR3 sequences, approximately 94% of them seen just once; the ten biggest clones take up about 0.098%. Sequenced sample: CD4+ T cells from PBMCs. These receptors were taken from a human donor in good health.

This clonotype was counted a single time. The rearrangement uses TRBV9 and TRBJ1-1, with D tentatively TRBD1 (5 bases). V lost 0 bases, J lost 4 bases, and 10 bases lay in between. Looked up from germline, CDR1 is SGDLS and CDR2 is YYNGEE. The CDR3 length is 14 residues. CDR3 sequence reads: CASSVDGATTEAFF. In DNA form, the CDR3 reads TGTGCCAGCAGCGTAGATGGGGCGACCACTGAAGCTTTCTTT. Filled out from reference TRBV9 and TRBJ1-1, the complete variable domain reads DSGVTQTPKHLITATGQRVTLRCSPRSGDLSVYWYQQSLDQGLQFLIQYYNGEERAKGNILERFSAQQFPDLHSELNLSSLELGDSALYFCASSVDGATTEAFFGQGTRLTVV.

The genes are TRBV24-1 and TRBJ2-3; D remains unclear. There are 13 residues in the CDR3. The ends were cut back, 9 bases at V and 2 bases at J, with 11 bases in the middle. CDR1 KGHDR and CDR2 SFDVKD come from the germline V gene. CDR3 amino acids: CATESGYTDTQYF. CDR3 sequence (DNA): TGTGCCACCGAGTCAGGTTACACAGATACGCAGTATTTT.